The 25 T cell receptor beta chains below come from one sample, sequenced in a study of blood T cell repertoires in COVID-19. Clones were sequenced by immunoSEQ multiplex PCR, and TCRdb holds only the in-frame ones, with some missing. The profile shows about 290,000 clones, roughly 85% of them singletons. The specimen was peripheral blood. These receptor sequences come from a woman aged 25 to 39 with active or convalescent COVID-19.

The V and J genes are TRBV6-5 and TRBJ1-1, with 7 bases identical to TRBD1. The CDR3 sequence is 14 residues long. Germline values: CDR1 MNHEY, CDR2 SVGAGI. The trim removed 6 bases at V and 5 bases at J, leaving 9 bases unmatched. CDR3 in amino acids: CASSSLDRSTEAFF. In nucleotides, the CDR3 is TGTGCCAGCAGCTCCCTGGACAGGAGTACTGAAGCTTTCTTT.

The chain carries TRBV3-1 (or the pseudogene TRBV3-2) and TRBJ1-6; the match to TRBD1 covers 10 bases. The CDR3 has 15 residues. J lost 4 bases, V lost 7 bases, and 4 bases had no gene match. CDR1 and CDR2 (germline): LGHDT, YNNKEL (reference sequence). CDR3 bases: TGTGCCAGCAATCCGGGACAGGGGTATAATTCACCCCTCCACTTT. It translates to CASNPGQGYNSPLHF.

The chain employs TRBV5-6 and TRBJ1-1; TRBD1 is a possible D gene (5 bases). V lost 3 bases to trimming and J lost 4 bases, with 16 bases between them. This CDR3 is 15 amino acids long. Germline loops: CDR1 SGHDT, CDR2 YYEEEE. This chain's CDR3 is CASSSWGRLGTEAFF. The CDR3 nucleotides read TGTGCCAGCAGCTCTTGGGGGAGGTTGGGCACTGAAGCTTTCTTT. Complete variable domain (other parts from reference TRBV5-6 and TRBJ1-1): DAGVTQSPTHLIKTRGQQVTLRCSPKSGHDTVSWYQQALGQGPQFIFQYYEEEERQRGNFPDRFSGHQFPNYSSELNVNALLLGDSALYLCASSSWGRLGTEAFFGQGTRLTVV.

The chain joins TRBV23-1 to TRBJ2-3, with 11 positions matching TRBD2. TRBV23-1 qualifies as an ORF whose function is uncertain. The J segment lost 0 bases and the V segment lost 4 bases, leaving 9 bases of the junction unmatched. The length of the CDR3 is 18 residues. The CDR3 sequence: CASSRGTSGPSSTDTQYF. CDR3 sequence (DNA): TGCGCCAGCAGTCGGGGGACTAGCGGTCCTTCTAGCACAGATACGCAGTATTTT.

This chain uses TRBV6-4 with TRBJ2-1, with no clear D. Trimming shortened V by 6 bases and J by 2 bases, and 11 bases separated the two germline ends. Germline CDR1 reads MRHNA; CDR2 reads SNTAGT. This CDR3 spans 14 amino acids. Written as DNA, the CDR3 is TGTGCCAGCAGCCCATCGTCGGCCTACAATGAGCAGTTCTTC. Translating it yields CASSPSSAYNEQFF.

J is TRBJ2-3 and V is TRBV28, with D tentatively TRBD2 (6 bases). Between the trimmed V and J ends, which lost 1 base and 0 bases, there was a span of 11 bases. This CDR3 has 16 residues. The V gene's germline CDR1 is MDHEN and CDR2 SYDVKM. CDR3 sequence (DNA): TGTGCCAGCAGTTTATTAGCGGCAGGTAGCACAGATACGCAGTATTTT. Its translation: CASSLLAAGSTDTQYF.

CDR3: CAWRKQGSYGYTF. CDR3 DNA: TGTGCCTGGAGGAAACAGGGTTCCTATGGCTACACCTTC. This chain joins TRBV30 and TRBJ1-2, with D perhaps matching TRBD1 (6 bases). This CDR3 is 13 amino acids long. Deletions cut 3 bases from V and 4 bases from J, with 12 bases between. Germline CDR1 and CDR2: GTSNPN and SVGIG (reference sequence).

The chain is built from TRBV3-1 (or the pseudogene TRBV3-2) and TRBJ2-5; possible D gene TRBD1, 6 bases. Trimming removed 4 bases from V and 2 bases from J, with 14 bases in between. There are 15 residues in the CDR3. The germline CDR1 and CDR2 sequences are LGHDT and YNNKEL (reference sequence). In DNA form, the CDR3 reads TGTGCCAGCAGCCCCCGGACGGGGACACAAGAGACCCAGTACTTC. As protein: CASSPRTGTQETQYF.

The V call is TRBV18, the J call TRBJ1-1, with 9 bases fitting TRBD1. The V and J ends lost 2 bases and 0 bases, in that order; junction bases with no gene match: 4. This CDR3 spans 16 amino acids. The V gene's germline CDR1 is KGHSH and CDR2 LQKENI. This CDR3 is CASSPGTGLVNTEAFF. The CDR3 bases are TGTGCCAGCTCACCAGGGACAGGGCTTGTGAACACTGAAGCTTTCTTT.

This rearrangement joins TRBV4-2 to TRBJ2-3, with D tentatively TRBD1 (8 bases). The V end lost 4 bases, the J end lost 6 bases, and 14 bases lay between the germline ends. Germline V gene data show CDR1 as LGHNA and CDR2 as YNFKEQ. The CDR3 has 14 amino acids. DNA for the CDR3: TGTGCCAGCAGCCCTACAGGGGGGGTTGATACGCAGTATTTT. This codes for CASSPTGGVDTQYF.

The V call is TRBV6-2 or TRBV6-3, the J call TRBJ2-7; maybe TRBD1 (5 bases). The CDR3 is 14 residues long. Germline values: CDR1 MNHEY, CDR2 SVGEGT. V lost 0 bases and J lost 3, with 9 bases in between. The CDR3 spells CASSYSGRVYEQYF. For the CDR3, the DNA is TGTGCCAGCAGTTACTCGGGCAGGGTCTACGAGCAGTACTTC.

The V call is TRBV14, the J call TRBJ2-7; the match to TRBD1 covers 9 bases. The V gene end was trimmed by 4 bases and the J gene end by 3 bases; junction bases not matched to a gene: 7. The CDR3 is 15 amino acids. Per the germline V gene, CDR1 is SGHDN and CDR2 is FVKESK. The CDR3 reads CASSLTGTGFYEQYF. Written as DNA, the CDR3 is TGTGCCAGCAGCCTCACCGGGACAGGGTTCTACGAGCAGTACTTC.

This clone was seen a handful of times. This rearrangement joins TRBV15 to TRBJ2-2; the match to TRBD1 covers 11 bases. After removal of 8 bases from V and 4 bases from J, the junction contained 3 bases not matched to a gene. Germline V gene sequence: CDR1 LNHNV, CDR2 YYDKDF (reference sequence). The CDR3 sequence is 14 residues long. The CDR3 nucleotides are TGTGCCACCGCCGGGACAGGGGGCACCGGGGAGCTGTTTTTT. This sequence encodes CATAGTGGTGELFF.

The chain combines TRBV5-1 with TRBJ2-5; D possibly corresponds to TRBD1 (5 bases). Trimming shortened V by 5 bases and J by 1 base, and 12 bases separated the two germline ends. The germline V gene encodes CDR1 SGHRS and CDR2 YFSETQ. The CDR3 has 14 amino acids. CDR3 bases: TGCGCCAGCAGAGTAGGACATAGCCAAGAGACCCAGTACTTC. This translates into CASRVGHSQETQYF.

The chain joins TRBV12-3 or TRBV12-4 to TRBJ2-1; D unresolved. Trimming shortened V by 2 bases and J by 9 bases, and 5 bases separated the two germline ends. The CDR3 extends over 11 amino acids. The CDR3 DNA is TGTGCCAGCAGTTTACGACTTGAGCAGTTCTTC. It codes for CASSLRLEQFF.

The chain joins TRBV7-9 to TRBJ1-6, with D perhaps matching TRBD1 (6 bases). CDR1 is SEHNR and CDR2 is FQNEAQ in the germline V gene (reference sequence). The CDR3 has 16 amino acids. Trimming removed 5 bases from V and 9 bases from J, with 20 bases in between. The CDR3 region has the DNA TGTGCCAGCAGCCCCGTCGGGGGGGGCGTAAGTTCACCCCTCCACTTT. Translation: CASSPVGGGVSSPLHF.

The rearrangement links TRBV12-3 or TRBV12-4 to TRBJ2-1; D ambiguous. Trimming stripped 5 bases from V and 4 bases from J, with 9 bases between. This CDR3 contains 13 residues. The CDR3 loop reads CASSPGPYNEQFF. The CDR3 bases are TGTGCCAGCAGTCCTGGGCCGTACAATGAGCAGTTCTTC.

This rearrangement joins TRBV20-1 to TRBJ1-1; D call uncertain. This CDR3 has 10 amino acids. Germline V gives CDR1 DFQATT, CDR2 SNEGSKA (reference sequence). V lost 6 bases to trimming and J lost 8 bases, with 10 bases between them. The CDR3 loop is CSAFRLEAFF. CDR3 bases: TGCAGTGCCTTCAGGCTAGAAGCTTTCTTT.

This sequence joins TRBV11-2 and TRBJ1-4, with 8 bases identical to TRBD1. The V and J ends lost 4 bases and 7 bases, in that order; junction bases with no gene match: 5. The length of the CDR3 is 14 residues. In germline, CDR1 is SGHAT, CDR2 FQNNGV. This chain's CDR3 is CASSSDREIEKLFF. The DNA of the CDR3 is TGTGCCAGCAGCTCGGACAGGGAGATTGAAAAACTGTTTTTT.

V is TRBV7-3 and J is TRBJ2-5, with D perhaps matching TRBD1 (5 bases). The CDR3 is 17 amino acids. Germline lookup yields CDR1 SGHTA and CDR2 FQGTGA. Deletions cut 2 bases from V and 2 bases from J, with 18 bases between. The CDR3 region has the DNA TGTGCCAGCAGCTTACGGCGCCCCCGACAGATACAAGAGACCCAGTACTTC. This codes for CASSLRRPRQIQETQYF.

The chain carries TRBV6-1 and TRBJ2-7, with D perhaps TRBD2 (5 bases). The CDR3 runs to 13 residues. With 0 bases removed from V and 9 bases from J, the gap between germline ends came to 12 bases. Per the germline V gene, CDR1 is MNHNS and CDR2 is SASEGT. In DNA, the CDR3 is TGTGCCAGCAGTGAAGCGCTGAGTCGGGGGCAGTACTTC. It codes for CASSEALSRGQYF.

The chain joins TRBV7-9 to TRBJ1-2; 8 nucleotides align to TRBD1. The J segment lost 6 bases and the V segment lost 1 base, leaving 7 bases of the junction unmatched. Germline CDR1 SEHNR, CDR2 FQNEAQ (reference sequence). This CDR3 is 15 amino acids long. The CDR3 DNA reads TGTGCCAGCAGCTTAGTAGGACAGGGAACGGATGGCTACACCTTC. Its translation is CASSLVGQGTDGYTF. The full variable domain, completed using reference TRBV7-9 and TRBJ1-2, is DTGVSQNPRHKITKRGQNVTFRCDPISEHNRLYWYRQTLGQGPEFLTYFQNEAQLEKSRLLSDRFSAERPKGSFSTLEIQRTEQGDSAMYLCASSLVGQGTDGYTFGSGTRLTVV.

The V gene is TRBV6-2 or TRBV6-3, the J gene TRBJ1-1, with TRBD1 identical over 10 bases. The CDR3 runs to 12 residues. V was clipped by 2 bases and J by 11 bases; unmatched bases: 2. Germline CDR1 MNHEY, CDR2 SVGEGT. The CDR3 loop reads CASSYGTGAAFF. In nucleotides, the CDR3 is TGTGCCAGCAGTTACGGGACAGGGGCGGCTTTCTTT.

The chain links TRBV28 to TRBJ1-2, with D possibly being TRBD1 (6 bases). Trimming stripped 6 bases from V and 7 bases from J, with 21 bases between. The CDR3 loop spans 15 amino acids. Germline CDR1 and CDR2: MDHEN and SYDVKM. The CDR3 region has the DNA TGTGCCAGCAGAGAACAGGGTCCACTCTCATCTGGCTACACCTTC. Translating it yields CASREQGPLSSGYTF.

The V and J genes are TRBV27 and TRBJ2-7; 10 nucleotides agree with TRBD2. Germline V gene data show CDR1 as MNHEY and CDR2 as SMNVEV (reference sequence). CDR3 length: 14 residues. Trimming at V came to 5 bases and at J to 4 bases, leaving 5 bases not matched to a gene. CDR3 sequence (DNA): TGTGCCAGCAGTCCCACTAGCGGGGTGTACGAGCAGTACTTC. Its translation: CASSPTSGVYEQYF.